Listed below are T cell receptor beta chains from one sample, sequenced in a study of blood T cell repertoires in COVID-19. The data were produced by immunoSEQ multiplex PCR, yet TCRdb's version contains in-frame clones alone and is incomplete. The sample holds 150,000 to 200,000 clones, 86% seen once. Sequences were obtained from peripheral blood. The receptors were sampled from an older man with acute or convalescent COVID-19. The CDR3 runs from the conserved cysteine through the conserved F or W. D genes are given only for firm matches. Size tells how often a clone was seen (once, few, many) or the class of an expanded clone, and some rows leave it out.

TRBJ1-6	TRBV6-4	TRBD1	NA	TGTGCCAGCAGTGCCAAGTCCGGGACAGGGGGAAATTCACCCCTCCACTTT	CASSAKSGTGGNSPLHF
TRBJ2-5	TRBV4-2	TRBD2	NA	TGTGCCAGCAGCCCCGGGACTAGCGACCAAGAGACCCAGTACTTC	CASSPGTSDQETQYF
TRBJ1-5	TRBV28	NA	NA	TGTGCCAGCAGTGCCACAGGGAGGGGTCAGCCCCAGCATTTT	CASSATGRGQPQHF
TRBJ2-3	TRBV7-3	TRBD2	NA	TGTGCCAGCAGCTTTCGCGGGAGCGCAGATACGCAGTATTTT	CASSFRGSADTQYF
TRBJ2-1	TRBV7-2	NA	NA	TGTGCCAGCAGCTCGTACAGCTCCCTGTACAATGAGCAGTTCTTC	CASSSYSSLYNEQFF
TRBJ2-3	TRBV9	TRBD2	NA	TGTGCCAGCAGCGTAGAGACCGGGGGGTGGGATACGCAGTATTTT	CASSVETGGWDTQYF
TRBJ1-2	TRBV9	NA	NA	TGTGCCAGCAGCCCAGCTAGCCCCTATGGCTACACCTTC	CASSPASPYGYTF
TRBJ1-5	TRBV7-8	NA	NA	TGTGCCAGCGGACTCCTTGGGGATCAGCCCCAGCATTTT	CASGLLGDQPQHF
TRBJ2-5	TRBV11-2	TRBD1	NA	TGTGCCAGCAGCAGGGACAGCCAAGAGACCCAGTACTTC	CASSRDSQETQYF
TRBJ2-1	TRBV5-4	TRBD1	NA	TGTGCCAGCAGGACAGGGGCGGGGAAGGATGAGCAGTTCTTC	CASRTGAGKDEQFF
TRBJ1-5	TRBV29-1	TRBD1	once	TGCAGCGCCGGTCTGGGACAGGAGGGAGTTAGCAATCAGCCCCAGCATTTT	CSAGLGQEGVSNQPQHF
TRBJ2-2	TRBV12-3/TRBV12-4	TRBD2	once	TGTGCCAGCAGACCCAGCGGGGGAAAGCTGTTTTTT	CASRPSGGKLFF
TRBJ2-1	TRBV7-2	TRBD2	NA	TGTGCCAGCAGCTTAGTAGGGGGACTAGGGGGTTATGAGCAGTTCTTC	CASSLVGGLGGYEQFF
TRBJ2-7	TRBV10-1	NA	once	TGCGCCAGCACCGGAGGGTCCTACGAGCAGTACTTC	CASTGGSYEQYF
TRBJ2-7	TRBV5-1	NA	NA	TGCGCCAGCAGCTTTCGGTTTCCCTACGAGCAGTACTTC	CASSFRFPYEQYF
TRBJ2-2	TRBV29-1	TRBD1	NA	TGCAGCGTGCTAGGGACAGATTACACCGGGGAGCTGTTTTTT	CSVLGTDYTGELFF
TRBJ1-5	TRBV19	NA	NA	TGTGCCAGTAGGGGCAGTATAGCAGGGCAGCCCCAGCATTTT	CASRGSIAGQPQHF
TRBJ2-3	TRBV18	NA	NA	TGTGCCAGCTCACCCGTAGCAGGGCCCGATACGCAGTATTTT	CASSPVAGPDTQYF
TRBJ1-1	TRBV11-3	NA	NA	TGTGCCAGCAGCTTATGGAGGGAGCGGAACACTGAAGCTTTCTTT	CASSLWRERNTEAFF
TRBJ1-3	TRBV7-2	NA	few	TGTGCCAGCAGCTTATTCAGAGGAAACACCATATATTTT	CASSLFRGNTIYF
TRBJ2-3	TRBV10-3	NA	NA	TGTGCCATCAGTGAGTTAGATAGCGGGACAGATGCGCAGTATTTT	CAISELDSGTDAQYF
TRBJ2-1	TRBV9	NA	NA	TGTGCCAGCAGCGTAGGTCGACCTAGCTTGGGTGAGCAGTTCTTC	CASSVGRPSLGEQFF
TRBJ2-1	TRBV19	TRBD2	NA	TGTGCCAGTGGACGGGAGGTAAAGTTCTTC	CASGREVKFF
TRBJ2-7	TRBV15	TRBD2	NA	TGTGCCACCAGCAGAGTAAAGGTAGCGGGAGGTGACGAGCAGTACTTC	CATSRVKVAGGDEQYF
TRBJ1-1	TRBV12-5	NA	NA	TGTGCTAGTGGTTTGCTGGACAATTCTGGCACTGAAGCTTTCTTT	CASGLLDNSGTEAFF
TRBJ2-7	TRBV2	TRBD2	NA	TGTGCCAGCTTCGGGGAGGGGATAAGGCAGTACTTC	CASFGEGIRQYF
TRBJ2-5	TRBV7-9	NA	NA	TGTGCCAGCAGCTTGACAGTGTACCAAGAGACCCAGTACTTC	CASSLTVYQETQYF
TRBJ2-7	TRBV11-2	NA	once	TGTGCCAGCAGCTGGAGCACAAACTACGAGCAGTACTTC	CASSWSTNYEQYF
TRBJ1-2	TRBV19	NA	NA	TGTGCCAGTAGTAATCGAGTTGACAGCTACACCTTC	CASSNRVDSYTF
TRBJ1-2	TRBV4-3	NA	many	TGCGCCAGCAGCCCCCGGGAAGGCCGCTATGGCTACACCTTC	CASSPREGRYGYTF
TRBJ2-5	TRBV5-1	NA	NA	TGCGCCAGCAGCTCCGGGTCGCAAGAGACCCAGTACTTC	CASSSGSQETQYF
TRBJ2-1	TRBV5-8	NA	NA	TGTGCCAGCAGCCAGGGCCATGTAAATGAGCAGTTCTTC	CASSQGHVNEQFF
TRBJ2-3	TRBV28	NA	NA	TGTGCCAGCAGTTTAATGAGGCAGGGAAGCACAGATACGCAGTATTTT	CASSLMRQGSTDTQYF
TRBJ2-3	TRBV6-5	TRBD1	NA	TGTGCCAGCAGAACCGGGACAGGGAATTGGTATTTT	CASRTGTGNWYF
TRBJ2-3	TRBV7-2	NA	NA	TGTGCCAGCAGCTTGTCGGGAGCAGATACGCAGTATTTT	CASSLSGADTQYF
TRBJ1-2	TRBV21-1	NA	NA	TGTGCCAGCACTCGGGACAGCGACGACTATGGCTACACCTTC	CASTRDSDDYGYTF
TRBJ1-5	TRBV7-2	NA	NA	TGTGCCAGCAGCTTAAGATGGACAGCTAGCAATCAGCCCCAGCATTTT	CASSLRWTASNQPQHF
TRBJ2-1	TRBV9	TRBD2	NA	TGTGCCAGCAGCGTAGCCCCCCAACTTATAGCGGGAGGAGATGAGCAGTTCTTC	CASSVAPQLIAGGDEQFF
TRBJ2-2	TRBV18	TRBD2	NA	TGTGCCAGCTCACCACTCCAGCGGGATTCGGCCGGGGAGCTGTTTTTT	CASSPLQRDSAGELFF
TRBJ1-2	TRBV28	TRBD1	NA	TGTGCCACCATGGGGGGACAGGGTCGATTAAGGGCGTCCTATGGCTACACCTTC	CATMGGQGRLRASYGYTF
TRBJ2-1	TRBV27	NA	NA	TGTGCCAGCAGTGAAACAGGTCCTCGCTACAATGAGCAGTTCTTC	CASSETGPRYNEQFF